The 21 T cell receptor beta chains in this list originate from one sample, sequenced in a study of T cells in Graves' hyperthyroidism and ophthalmopathy. The source material, RNA transcripts, was used to amplify TCR beta CDR3 regions. In the first-round RT-PCR of the TCR CDR3, the HTBI primer set was used. TCRdb reprocessed the multiplex PCR reads via MiXCR and lists one record per CDR3 protein. Among 200,000 to 250,000 distinct CDR3 sequences listed, over 15% were seen once. Sample: blood. All receptors come from a man aged 45-60 years with Graves' hyperthyroidism.

This clonotype was detected only once. The chain combines TRBV19 with TRBJ2-1; D is unclear. This CDR3 has 15 amino acids. The ends were cut back, 3 bases at V and 6 bases at J, with 15 bases in the middle. Germline-derived CDR1 and CDR2 are LNHDA and SQIVND (reference sequence). This CDR3 reads CASSILRPFGNEQFF. The CDR3 bases are TGTGCCAGTAGTATTTTGCGGCCTTTTGGCAATGAGCAGTTCTTC.

The rearrangement links TRBV12-3 or TRBV12-4 to TRBJ2-6; perhaps TRBD1 as D (6 bases). The CDR3 loop spans 14 amino acids. Trimming cost V 11 bases and J 2 bases, with 13 bases left between them. The CDR3 DNA follows: TGTGCCGCATCAGGGGTTACTGGGGCCAACGTCCTGACTTTC. Translated: CAASGVTGANVLTF.

This clonotype was recorded at least ten times. The chain is built from TRBV20-1 and TRBJ2-7; TRBD1 aligns across 7 bases. CDR1 is DFQATT and CDR2 is SNEGSKA in the germline V gene (reference sequence). Losses at the gene ends were 6 bases for V and 2 bases for J; bases not matched to a gene: 10. The CDR3 spans 14 residues. The CDR3 nucleotides read TGCAGTGCCAGACTACAGGGGTTCCCCTACGAGCAGTACTTC. Translating gives CSARLQGFPYEQYF.

At least ten counts were recorded for this clonotype. CDR3 coding DNA: TGTGCCAGCAGCTTAGCGTCGAGGAATCAGCCCCAGCATTTT. It codes for CASSLASRNQPQHF. The chain couples TRBV7-8 to TRBJ1-5; D not certain. Germline CDR1 is SGHVS and CDR2 is FQNEAQ. CDR3 length: 14 amino acids. V was cut by 0 bases and J by 4 bases, with 7 bases left in between.

This chain joins TRBV5-5 and TRBJ2-3; D gene uncertain. Trimming removed 1 base at V and 2 bases at J, with 11 bases between. The CDR3 spans 15 residues. The germline gives CDR1 SGHKS, CDR2 YYEKEE (reference sequence). The CDR3 DNA reads as TGTGCCAGCAGCTTGCTGGTGGAAAACACAGATACGCAGTATTTT. This gives the protein CASSLLVENTDTQYF.

At least ten counts were recorded for this clonotype. The chain has TRBV11-2 and TRBJ2-7, with a tentative D call TRBD2 (6 bases). Germline V lookup: CDR1 SGHAT, CDR2 FQNNGV. The V and J ends lost 2 bases and 2 bases respectively, with 13 bases between them. This CDR3 has 15 amino acids. The CDR3 spells CASSLSSGVTYEQYF. The CDR3 DNA sequence: TGTGCCAGCAGCTTATCTTCGGGAGTAACCTACGAGCAGTACTTC.

The rearrangement links TRBV11-2 to TRBJ2-7, with 7 positions matching TRBD2. Germline loops: CDR1 SGHAT, CDR2 FQNNGV. This CDR3 region has 14 residues. The V and J ends lost 2 bases and 6 bases, in that order; junction bases with no gene match: 7. The CDR3, as DNA: TGTGCCAGCAGCTTAATCAAACGGGAGGTCGAGCAGTACTTC. Translation: CASSLIKREVEQYF.

This clonotype was seen just once. A much larger clone lies one base from this, so it may be a read error. This rearrangement joins TRBV5-1 to TRBJ2-1, with 9 bases lining up with TRBD2. The germline V gene has CDR1 SGHRS and CDR2 YFSETQ. The CDR3 covers 16 residues. The ends lost 3 bases at V and 6 bases at J; junction bases unmatched: 10. The CDR3 coding sequence is TGCGCCAGCAGCTCGTACAGCGGGAGGTTTAGCAATGAGCAGTTCTTC. It codes for CASSSYSGRFSNEQFF.

The V gene is TRBV5-1, the J gene TRBJ2-5; 12 bases map to TRBD1. The CDR3 loop spans 17 amino acids. Per germline, CDR1 SGHRS and CDR2 YFSETQ. J was trimmed by 4 bases and V by 0 bases; bases with no gene match: 7. CDR3 residues: CASSLAGQGAIGETQYF. CDR3 coding DNA: TGCGCCAGCAGCTTGGCGGGACAGGGGGCAATTGGAGAGACCCAGTACTTC.

This clonotype was recorded at least ten times. The V and J genes are TRBV12-3 or TRBV12-4 and TRBJ2-3; D is unclear. The length of the CDR3 is 13 residues. With 1 base removed from V and 2 bases from J, the gap between germline ends came to 4 bases. The CDR3 sequence: CASSLVATDTQYF. In DNA form, the CDR3 reads TGTGCCAGCAGTTTAGTGGCCACAGATACGCAGTATTTT.

The table lists this clonotype with a few counts. The V and J genes are TRBV11-2 and TRBJ1-2, with D hard to call. Germline V gene lookup returns CDR1 SGHAT and CDR2 FQNNGV. This CDR3 is 14 amino acids long. The V end was cut by 0 bases, the J end by 8 bases, with 13 bases between. The DNA of the CDR3 is TGTGCCAGCAGCTTAGATCTGGGGTTCCGCGGCTACACCTTC. Its translation: CASSLDLGFRGYTF.

The V call is TRBV11-2, the J call TRBJ2-3; TRBD2 agrees at 13 bases. This CDR3 comprises 16 residues. Trimming at V came to 5 bases and at J to 4 bases, leaving 6 bases not matched to a gene. In germline, CDR1 is SGHAT, CDR2 FQNNGV. CDR3 region: CASSTRTSGSPDTQYF. For the CDR3, the DNA is TGTGCCAGCAGCACCAGGACTAGCGGGAGCCCAGATACGCAGTATTTT.

About this clonotype itself: Being one base from a much bigger clone, this may be a read error. The V gene is TRBV7-9, the J gene TRBJ1-3; D unresolved. The CDR3 loop spans 14 amino acids. V lost 5 bases and J 2 bases, leaving 10 bases between the germline ends. The germline V gene encodes CDR1 SEHNR and CDR2 FQNEAQ (reference sequence). CDR3 in DNA: TGTGCCAGCAGCGGCGGGAGAACTGGAAACACCATATATTTT. Amino acid sequence: CASSGGRTGNTIYF.

This clonotype occurred a few times. The chain carries TRBV7-6 and TRBJ2-7; a weak D match, TRBD1 (6 bases). The V end was cut by 5 bases, the J end by 2 bases, with 10 bases between. The germline V gene encodes CDR1 SGHVS and CDR2 FNYEAQ. The CDR3 length is 13 residues. The CDR3 DNA reads TGTGCCAGCAGCCGGGACAACACCTACGAGCAGTACTTC. Protein: CASSRDNTYEQYF.

This clonotype has only a few counts. The chain uses TRBV4-1 and TRBJ1-5; 7 bases fit TRBD1. This CDR3 region has 14 residues. With V trimmed by 5 bases and J by 0 bases, 1 base remained unmatched. Germline V gene data show CDR1 as MGHRA and CDR2 as YSYEKL. This CDR3 reads CASSDRASNQPQHF. The CDR3 DNA is TGCGCCAGCAGCGACAGGGCTAGCAATCAGCCCCAGCATTTT.

This sequence joins TRBV5-1 and TRBJ2-3; 10 nucleotides align to TRBD2. The CDR3 runs to 15 residues. In germline, CDR1 is SGHRS, CDR2 YFSETQ. V lost 3 bases and J lost 6; bases outside the gene matches: 7. The CDR3 loop is CASSSAGGPFDTQYF. CDR3 nucleotides: TGCGCCAGCAGCTCAGCGGGAGGGCCGTTTGATACGCAGTATTTT.

This clonotype appeared many times. One end of the junction is discordant with germline, which a read error may explain. CDR3 coding DNA: TGTGCCAGTAGTGTAAGACCGGGACTAGTTAATGGCGAGCAGTACTTC. Translation: CASSVRPGLVNGEQYF. The chain couples TRBV6-1 to TRBJ2-7; 8 bases agree with TRBD2. Germline CDR1 is MNHNS and CDR2 is SASEGT. The CDR3 has 16 residues.

This clonotype showed up many times. CDR3 DNA sequence: TGCAGTGCTAGAGGGGGAGCGGGAGTAGGGGGTACGCAGTATTTT. It translates to CSARGGAGVGGTQYF. V is TRBV20-1 and J is TRBJ2-3; TRBD2 agrees at 8 bases. CDR1 and CDR2 (germline): DFQATT, SNEGSKA (reference sequence). CDR3 length equals 15 residues. The trim removed 1 base at V and 8 bases at J, leaving 11 bases unmatched.

The chain recombines TRBV6-1 with TRBJ1-6; 10 nucleotides line up with TRBD1. The CDR3 is made up of 15 amino acids. The germline V gene encodes CDR1 MNHNS and CDR2 SASEGT. The V and J ends lost 6 bases and 7 bases, in that order; junction bases with no gene match: 6. The CDR3, as DNA: TGTGCCAGCAGGGACGACAGGGGGCGGAATTCACCCCTCCACTTT. It is translated as CASRDDRGRNSPLHF.

In this sample, this clonotype turned up once. CDR3 nucleotides: TGTGCCAGCAGCTTGGTTTTGCAGGGGCTCGACACCGGGGAGCTGTTTTTT. Amino acid sequence: CASSLVLQGLDTGELFF. The rearrangement uses TRBV5-6 and TRBJ2-2; perhaps TRBD1 as D (6 bases). This CDR3 is 17 amino acids long. CDR1 and CDR2 (germline): SGHDT, YYEEEE. Trimming cost V 0 bases and J 3 bases, with 15 bases left between them.

The genes are TRBV5-1 and TRBJ2-1; the D gene is possibly TRBD1 (5 bases). V lost 0 bases to trimming and J lost 4 bases, with 11 bases between them. Germline CDR1 is SGHRS and CDR2 is YFSETQ. The CDR3 is 15 residues long. The CDR3 loop is CASSLGQPIYNEQFF. CDR3 nucleotides: TGCGCCAGCAGCTTGGGACAGCCGATTTACAATGAGCAGTTCTTC.